Listed here are 2 T cell receptor beta chains from one sample, sequenced in a study of PD-L1 blockade in urothelial cancer (dated by TCRdb to 2015 to 2018). The sample's time point, from its label and the paper: pretreatment peripheral blood. Library preparation used the immunoSEQ multiplex PCR assay. This immuneACCESS table, as held by TCRdb, lists in-frame sequences with V and J called but not all clones. Of the missing ones, under half trace to an unresolved V gene in checked studies; the others have no known cause. The sample table records tens of thousands of clones; 81% of these occur just once. The ten biggest clones cover 3.2% of the sample. Material: PBMCs, obtained around atezolizumab (anti-PD-L1) treatment. The receptor source for this set is a man between 65 and 85 years old with urothelial cancer.

Turning to this clone: Within the sample, other DNA sequences also encode this same CDR3. The chain combines TRBV6-1 with TRBJ2-6; weak D call: TRBD1 (5 bases). This CDR3 has 15 residues. V lost 4 bases and J 0 bases, leaving 7 bases between the germline ends. Germline CDR1 and CDR2: MNHNS and SASEGT. This CDR3 is CASSVGHSGANVLTF. In DNA form, the CDR3 reads TGTGCCAGCAGTGTTGGACACTCTGGGGCCAACGTCCTGACTTTC.

The CDR3 nucleotides read TGTGCCAGCAGCTTAGACCTCACCACGGCTAGCGGGGCTTACGAGCAGTACTTC. Translation: CASSLDLTTASGAYEQYF. V gene TRBV11-2 combines with J gene TRBJ2-7, with TRBD2 matching 9 bases. CDR1 is SGHAT and CDR2 is FQNNGV in the germline V gene. The CDR3 sequence is 18 residues long. The ends lost 0 bases at V and 4 bases at J; junction bases unmatched: 13.